This T cell receptor beta chain came from a study of CD8 T cells in ankylosing spondylitis. A word on this clonotype: Its antigen is undetermined.

Study findings and constraints: Disease-linked clones were CD8+ and relatively rare in peripheral blood. Reportedly, significant enrichment of disease-linked clones occurred in matched ankylosing spondylitis synovial fluid.

By quantitative 5'-RACE with molecular barcodes, the TCR beta libraries were made. MiXCR, run by TCRdb on the 5' RACE reads, gives a single entry per CDR3 protein. The table records around 300,000 distinct CDR3 sequences, roughly 14% of them present only once. The V and J ends lost 2 bases and 1 base, in that order; junction bases with no gene match: 5. CDR1 DFQATT and CDR2 SNEGSKA come from the germline V gene (reference sequence). The CDR3 is made up of 15 amino acids. The receptor was isolated from a male donor with ankylosing spondylitis or in good health (not recorded which). The chain carries TRBV20-1 and TRBJ2-7; TRBD2 matches at 10 bases. Sequencing input: blood, either unsorted or a sorted T cell fraction (not recorded which). CDR3 sequence: CSARSGGAASYEQYF. The CDR3 bases are TGCAGTGCTAGAAGCGGGGGGGCGGCGTCCTACGAGCAGTACTTC.